Listed here are 19 T cell receptor beta chains from one sample, sequenced in a study of CD8+ T cells in alopecia areata. In each case, RNA was isolated and then reverse transcribed into cDNA as the sequencing template. Measured with immunoSEQ multiplex PCR; TCRdb has only the in-frame clones, and not every one. The sample consists of tens of thousands of clones, roughly two thirds of them appearing once. CD4+ cells from 4 to 6 patients were sorted into CD25+CD127- cells. Sequencing was carried out using CD4+ Tregs sorted from blood. These receptors all stem from a human donor with alopecia areata.

The chain has TRBV5-1 and TRBJ1-2; D uncertain. CDR3 size: 12 residues. The germline V gene encodes CDR1 SGHRS and CDR2 YFSETQ. Trimming took 0 bases from V and 7 from J, leaving 7 bases between them. CDR3 loop: CASSLGMGGYTF. In nucleotides, the CDR3 is TGCGCCAGCAGCTTGGGCATGGGTGGCTACACCTTC.

CDR3 sequence reads: CSVGPTASNEKLFF. The CDR3 coding sequence is TGCAGCGTTGGCCCCACAGCCAGTAATGAAAAACTGTTTTTT. The J gene is TRBJ1-4, the V gene TRBV29-1, with D unclear. Germline V gives CDR1 SQVTM, CDR2 ANQGSEA. V was pared by 4 bases and J by 4 bases, with 13 bases between. This CDR3 comprises 14 residues.

This clone was observed a handful of times. This sequence joins TRBV10-3 and TRBJ2-2, with 8 nucleotides matching TRBD1. The V and J ends lost 2 bases and 3 bases, in that order; junction bases with no gene match: 11. CDR1 ENHRY and CDR2 SYGVKD come from the germline V gene. The CDR3 loop spans 18 amino acids. This CDR3 is CAISEARQGRLHTGELFF. CDR3 DNA: TGTGCCATCAGTGAGGCCCGACAGGGGAGGCTTCACACCGGGGAGCTGTTTTTT.

The gene calls are TRBV10-2 and TRBJ2-1; the match to TRBD2 covers 7 bases. There are 15 residues in the CDR3. Germline-derived CDR1 and CDR2 are WSHSY and SAAADI. V trimming: 5 bases; J trimming: 0 bases; junction bases outside the gene matches: 4. CDR3 protein: CASSPSGASYNEQFF. The CDR3, as DNA: TGCGCCAGCAGTCCGAGCGGGGCCTCCTACAATGAGCAGTTCTTC.

The CDR3 DNA is TGTGCCAGCAGCTCCCGGGGAGGGGAGGCCTACAATGAGCAGTTCTTC. Its translation: CASSSRGGEAYNEQFF. This chain connects TRBV7-3 to TRBJ2-1; 7 bases are a match to TRBD2. This CDR3 spans 16 amino acids. V lost 4 bases, J lost 2 bases, and 8 bases stayed unmatched. Germline CDR1 is SGHTA and CDR2 is FQGTGA.

This rearrangement joins TRBV7-2 to TRBJ2-4; D uncertain. Per the germline V gene, CDR1 is SGHTA and CDR2 is FQGNSA. The V end lost 5 bases, the J end lost 0 bases, and 11 bases lay between the germline ends. The CDR3 is made up of 15 amino acids. The CDR3 reads CASSPPNRAKNIQYF. CDR3 sequence (DNA): TGTGCCAGCAGCCCCCCCAATAGAGCCAAAAACATTCAGTACTTC.

The rearrangement joins TRBV6-6 to TRBJ1-6; 7 positions agree with TRBD1. Germline assignment: CDR1 MNHNY and CDR2 SVGAGI (reference sequence). V lost 4 bases and J lost 14; bases outside the gene matches: 5. This CDR3 has 12 amino acids. CDR3 in amino acids: CASSSSTGALHF. CDR3 in DNA: TGTGCCAGCAGTTCATCAACAGGGGCCCTCCACTTT.

This clone occurred a few times. The chain links TRBV28 to TRBJ2-7; D may be TRBD2 (5 bases). The CDR3 is 12 amino acids. CDR1 is MDHEN, CDR2 SYDVKM, per germline. Trimming removed 3 bases at V and 6 bases at J, with 9 bases between. In DNA form, the CDR3 reads TGTGCCAGCAGTTTTTCTGGGAGCGAGCAGTACTTC. It translates to CASSFSGSEQYF. Based on the CDR3 plus reference TRBV28 and TRBJ2-7, the full variable domain is DVKVTQSSRYLVKRTGEKVFLECVQDMDHENMFWYRQDPGLGLRLIYFSYDVKMKEKGDIPEGYSVSREKKERFSLILESASTNQTSMYLCASSFSGSEQYFGPGTRLTVT.

This clone showed up just a few times. This chain uses TRBV29-1 with TRBJ1-2; 9 bases match TRBD1. Germline V lookup: CDR1 SQVTM, CDR2 ANQGSEA. Losses at the gene ends were 7 bases for V and 8 bases for J; bases not matched to a gene: 5. The CDR3 spans 11 residues. The CDR3 DNA is TGCAGCGGACAGGGGGGGGAAGGCTACACCTTC. Residues: CSGQGGEGYTF. Variable domain in full (rest from reference TRBV29-1 and TRBJ1-2): SAVISQKPSRDICQRGTSLTIQCQVDSQVTMMFWYRQQPGQSLTLIATANQGSEATYESGFVIDKFPISRPNLTFSTLTVSNMSPEDSSIYLCSGQGGEGYTFGSGTRLTVV.

Only one count was recorded for this clone. V usage is TRBV28 and J usage is TRBJ1-2; D might be TRBD1 (5 bases). Germline CDR1 and CDR2: MDHEN and SYDVKM. V lost 5 bases and J 8 bases, leaving 18 bases between the germline ends. The CDR3 runs to 14 residues. CDR3 sequence (DNA): TGTGCCAGCAGTCAGGATCAGGGACTAAACGGCTACACCTTC. Translated, it gives CASSQDQGLNGYTF.

V gene TRBV7-3 combines with J gene TRBJ1-6; D is perhaps TRBD1 (6 bases). Trimming pared 0 bases from V and 5 bases from J, leaving 17 bases between. Germline assignment: CDR1 SGHTA and CDR2 FQGTGA. The CDR3 has 18 amino acids. CDR3 nucleotides: TGTGCCAGCAGCTTAACTGGGAGGGTTCAGGGGAATAATTCACCCCTCCACTTT. Protein: CASSLTGRVQGNNSPLHF. Full variable domain (missing parts from reference TRBV7-3 and TRBJ1-6): GAGVSQTPSNKVTEKGKYVELRCDPISGHTALYWYRQSLGQGPEFLIYFQGTGAADDSGLPNDRFFAVRPEGSVSTLKIQRTERGDSAVYLCASSLTGRVQGNNSPLHFGNGTRLTVT.

The V and J genes are TRBV4-1 and TRBJ2-5, with 8 bases matching TRBD1. The CDR3 is made up of 16 amino acids. The germline CDR1 and CDR2 sequences are MGHRA and YSYEKL. V lost 3 bases to trimming and J lost 4 bases; unmatched junction nucleotides: 10. The CDR3 loop reads CASSHPPGTGRETQYF. CDR3 nucleotide sequence: TGCGCCAGCAGCCACCCCCCCGGGACAGGCCGAGAGACCCAGTACTTC.

The J gene is TRBJ2-2, the V gene TRBV11-3, with 11 bases identical to TRBD1. The germline CDR1 and CDR2 sequences are SGHNT and YENEEA. This CDR3 has 16 residues. Trimming at V came to 3 bases and at J to 6 bases, leaving 6 bases not matched to a gene. The CDR3 region is CASSFLGTGGAGELFF. The DNA of the CDR3 is TGTGCCAGCAGCTTCCTAGGGACAGGGGGAGCCGGGGAGCTGTTTTTT.

The chain links TRBV28 to TRBJ1-2; a possible D gene is TRBD1 (6 bases). The CDR3 has 14 residues. Germline assignment: CDR1 MDHEN and CDR2 SYDVKM. Between the trimmed V and J ends, which lost 7 bases and 5 bases, there was a span of 17 bases. The CDR3 nucleotides are TGTGCCAGCATCCAAGGGGGTGCTTGGTATGGCTACACCTTC. As protein: CASIQGGAWYGYTF.

V and J are TRBV27 and TRBJ2-2, with 8 bases that match TRBD2. Germline lookup yields CDR1 MNHEY and CDR2 SMNVEV (reference sequence). This CDR3 contains 14 residues. Losses at the gene ends were 2 bases for V and 6 bases for J; bases not matched to a gene: 2. CDR3 bases: TGTGCCAGCAGTTTAGCCGGGAGGGCCGGGGAGCTGTTTTTT. This encodes CASSLAGRAGELFF.

The J gene is TRBJ2-7, the V gene TRBV9; no firm D call. The germline gives CDR1 SGDLS, CDR2 YYNGEE. V gave up 3 bases and J gave up 7 bases, with 17 bases separating them. The CDR3 is 14 residues long. CDR3 amino acids: CASSARFEAQEQYF. CDR3 DNA sequence: TGTGCCAGCAGCGCGCGTTTCGAGGCCCAAGAGCAGTACTTC.

J is TRBJ2-6 and V is TRBV4-1; perhaps D is TRBD1 or TRBD2 (5 bases each). CDR3 length equals 18 residues. Deletions cut 1 base from V and 0 bases from J, with 13 bases between. CDR1 and CDR2 (germline): MGHRA, YSYEKL. The CDR3 region has the DNA TGCGCCAGCAGCCAAGGTACGGGGCAGAGCTCTGGGGCCAACGTCCTGACTTTC. Amino acids: CASSQGTGQSSGANVLTF.

The rearrangement links TRBV7-8 to TRBJ2-7; D is ambiguous. Trimming removed 4 bases from V and 0 bases from J, with 10 bases in between. Germline V CDR1 and CDR2: SGHVS, FQNEAQ. CDR3 length: 14 amino acids. DNA of the CDR3: TGTGCCAGCAGCTCCACCACCGCCTCCTACGAGCAGTACTTC. Protein product: CASSSTTASYEQYF.

This chain uses TRBV20-1 with TRBJ1-1, with D possibly being TRBD1 (6 bases). V lost 1 base and J 7 bases, leaving 7 bases between the germline ends. This CDR3 comprises 11 residues. Per the germline V gene, CDR1 is DFQATT and CDR2 is SNEGSKA (reference sequence). CDR3 nucleotides: TGCAGTGCTAGAGCAGGGGTTGAAGCTTTCTTT. It yields the protein CSARAGVEAFF.